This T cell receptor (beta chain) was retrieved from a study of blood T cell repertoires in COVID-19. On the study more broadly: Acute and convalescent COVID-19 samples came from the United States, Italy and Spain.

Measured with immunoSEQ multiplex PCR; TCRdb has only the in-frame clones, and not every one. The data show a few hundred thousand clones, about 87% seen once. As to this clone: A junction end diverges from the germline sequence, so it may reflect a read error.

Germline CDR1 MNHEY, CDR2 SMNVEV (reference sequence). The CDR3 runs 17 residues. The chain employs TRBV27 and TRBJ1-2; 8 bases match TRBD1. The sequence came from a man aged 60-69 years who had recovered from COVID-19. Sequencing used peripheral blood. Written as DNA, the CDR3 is TGTGCCGGCAGTACCGGACAGGGCCGTAGAGCTAACTATGGCTACACCTTC. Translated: CAGSTGQGRRANYGYTF.